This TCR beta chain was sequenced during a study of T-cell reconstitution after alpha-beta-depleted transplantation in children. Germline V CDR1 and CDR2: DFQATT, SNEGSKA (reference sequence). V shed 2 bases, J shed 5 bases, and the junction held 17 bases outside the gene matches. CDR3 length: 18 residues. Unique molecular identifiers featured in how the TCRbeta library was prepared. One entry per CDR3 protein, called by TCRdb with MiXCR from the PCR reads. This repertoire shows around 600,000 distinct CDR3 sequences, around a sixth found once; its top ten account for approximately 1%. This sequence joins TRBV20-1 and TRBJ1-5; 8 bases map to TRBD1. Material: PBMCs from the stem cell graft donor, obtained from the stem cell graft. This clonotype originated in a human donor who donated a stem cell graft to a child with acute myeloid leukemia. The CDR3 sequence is CSARPPVRQGIIHQPQHF. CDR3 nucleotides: TGCAGTGCTAGACCCCCCGTTCGACAGGGGATTATTCATCAGCCCCAGCATTTT.